The 9 T cell receptor beta chains listed next were all sequenced from one sample in a study of cytomegalovirus exposure and HLA in healthy donors. PCR used 60 Vbeta primers and 13 Jbeta primers. The data were produced by immunoSEQ multiplex PCR, yet TCRdb's version contains in-frame clones alone and is incomplete. This table has about 74,000 clones, 65% to 80% appearing once. Material: PBMCs. These receptors came from a middle-aged woman in good health and CMV-seropositive.

This chain joins TRBV30 and TRBJ1-1; 7 bases agree with TRBD1. Germline trimming cut 0 bases from V and 1 base from J; bases unmatched to any gene: 2. The germline CDR1 and CDR2 sequences are GTSNPN and SVGIG (reference sequence). This CDR3 is built from 14 residues. The CDR3 nucleotides read TGTGCCTGGAGTGTCTGGACAGGGAACACTGAAGCTTTCTTT. Translating gives CAWSVWTGNTEAFF.

The chain combines TRBV7-9 with TRBJ1-1, with TRBD1 as a possible D gene (5 bases). With 5 bases removed from V and 4 bases from J, the gap between germline ends came to 11 bases. This CDR3 comprises 13 residues. Germline values: CDR1 SEHNR, CDR2 FQNEAQ (reference sequence). The chain's CDR3 is CASSPGTFTEAFF. The CDR3 coding sequence is TGTGCCAGCAGCCCCGGGACTTTCACTGAAGCTTTCTTT.

The chain carries TRBV13 and TRBJ2-5, with D possibly being TRBD2 (5 bases). The CDR3 totals 11 residues. Per germline, CDR1 PRHDT and CDR2 FYEKMQ (reference sequence). Between the trimmed V and J ends, which lost 3 bases and 7 bases, there was a span of 6 bases. The CDR3, as DNA: TGTGCCAGCAGCTTTGGAGGGACCCAGTACTTC. This translates into CASSFGGTQYF.

The chain has TRBV2 and TRBJ2-7; a weak D match, TRBD2 (5 bases). V lost 8 bases, J lost 3 bases, and 14 bases lay in between. The CDR3 extends over 13 amino acids. Germline CDR1 SNHLY, CDR2 FYNNEI. The CDR3 here is CASLAGVGYEQYF. Written as DNA, the CDR3 is TGTGCCAGCCTAGCTGGGGTAGGCTACGAGCAGTACTTC.

V is TRBV9 and J is TRBJ2-2, with 8 bases fitting TRBD2. Germline CDR1 is SGDLS and CDR2 is YYNGEE. CDR3 length: 14 amino acids. With V trimmed by 4 bases and J by 8 bases, 7 bases remained unmatched. The CDR3 DNA follows: TGTGCCAGCAGCACCGGACTAGCTTTAGGGGAGCTGTTTTTT. Residues: CASSTGLALGELFF.

This chain links TRBV7-8 with TRBJ1-4; D gene ambiguous. The CDR3 runs 17 residues. Germline CDR1 and CDR2: SGHVS and FQNEAQ. V dropped 2 bases and J dropped 8 bases, with 21 bases sitting between them. CDR3 nucleotide sequence: TGTGCCAGCAGCTTAATTCGGGTGGCAGCCGGAGGGGAAAAACTGTTTTTT. Translating gives CASSLIRVAAGGEKLFF. Full variable domain (outside the CDR3, taken from reference TRBV7-8 and TRBJ1-4): GAGVSQSPRYKVAKRGQDVALRCDPISGHVSLFWYQQALGQGPEFLTYFQNEAQLDKSGLPSDRFFAERPEGSVSTLKIQRTQQEDSAVYLCASSLIRVAAGGEKLFFGSGTQLSVL.

V and J are TRBV29-1 and TRBJ2-5, with a tentative D call TRBD1 (7 bases). V was trimmed by 4 bases and J by 5 bases, leaving 17 bases between them. CDR1 and CDR2 (germline): SQVTM, ANQGSEA. This CDR3 is 14 amino acids long. CDR3 sequence reads: CSVARDSGTETQYF. Written as DNA, the CDR3 is TGCAGCGTTGCGCGGGACAGTGGGACGGAGACCCAGTACTTC.

The CDR3 sequence is CASSFLRTGGNSPLHF. CDR3 DNA: TGTGCCAGCAGTTTCCTTAGGACGGGAGGGAATTCACCCCTCCACTTT. This sequence joins TRBV6-5 and TRBJ1-6; D is unclear. The CDR3 has 16 amino acids. Trimming pared 4 bases from V and 7 bases from J, leaving 17 bases between. The germline V gene has CDR1 MNHEY and CDR2 SVGAGI.

This clone was seen only a few times. This chain joins TRBV4-3 and TRBJ1-1, with 7 positions matching TRBD1. V was clipped by 2 bases and J by 4 bases; unmatched bases: 10. Germline CDR1 LGHNA, CDR2 YSLEER. The CDR3 consists of 16 residues. CDR3 nucleotides: TGCGCCAGCAGCCAACTACAGGGGTTTGTGGGCACTGAAGCTTTCTTT. Translated, it gives CASSQLQGFVGTEAFF.